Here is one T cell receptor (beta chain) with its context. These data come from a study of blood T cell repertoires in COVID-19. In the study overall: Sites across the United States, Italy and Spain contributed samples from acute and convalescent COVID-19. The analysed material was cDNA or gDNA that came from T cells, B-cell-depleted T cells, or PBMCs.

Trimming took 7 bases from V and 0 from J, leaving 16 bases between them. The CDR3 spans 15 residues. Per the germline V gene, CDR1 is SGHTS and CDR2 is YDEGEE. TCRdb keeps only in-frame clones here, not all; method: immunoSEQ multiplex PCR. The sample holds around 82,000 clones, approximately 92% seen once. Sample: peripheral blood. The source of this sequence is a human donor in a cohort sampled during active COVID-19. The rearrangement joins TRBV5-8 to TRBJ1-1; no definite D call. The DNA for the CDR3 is TGTGCCAGCGGGAGGGCGTTTCGAATGAACACTGAAGCTTTCTTT. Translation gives CASGRAFRMNTEAFF.